This T cell receptor beta chain appears in the sequencing data of a study of T cell repertoires in cytomegalovirus infection. Study as a whole: Recently identified HLA-C-restricted CMV epitopes were used, and well-studied HLA-B-restricted CMV epitopes were used as well. Study-level points and caveats: HLA-C-restricted CMV clonotypes gave the most frequent clonotype in two of eight donors.

A single record per CDR3 protein comes from TCRdb applying MiXCR to the reads. The sample contains approximately 500,000 distinct CDR3 sequences, about 33% of which appear only once. The table lists this clonotype with a few counts. Its matching antigen is unknown. There are 16 residues in the CDR3. The V and J ends lost 3 bases and 0 bases, in that order; junction bases with no gene match: 4. Germline V CDR1 and CDR2: SGHTA, FQGNSA. The TCR comes from a human donor in good health (CMV status not recorded). Some clones in this sample may be carry-over from other donors' samples. The chain carries TRBV7-2 and TRBJ2-2; 7 bases align to TRBD2. This specimen was cultured PBMCs, taken from culture after CMV antigen stimulation. The CDR3 sequence: CASSLTSNTNTGELFF. Here the CDR3 DNA reads TGTGCCAGCAGCTTGACTAGCAATACGAACACCGGGGAGCTGTTTTTT.